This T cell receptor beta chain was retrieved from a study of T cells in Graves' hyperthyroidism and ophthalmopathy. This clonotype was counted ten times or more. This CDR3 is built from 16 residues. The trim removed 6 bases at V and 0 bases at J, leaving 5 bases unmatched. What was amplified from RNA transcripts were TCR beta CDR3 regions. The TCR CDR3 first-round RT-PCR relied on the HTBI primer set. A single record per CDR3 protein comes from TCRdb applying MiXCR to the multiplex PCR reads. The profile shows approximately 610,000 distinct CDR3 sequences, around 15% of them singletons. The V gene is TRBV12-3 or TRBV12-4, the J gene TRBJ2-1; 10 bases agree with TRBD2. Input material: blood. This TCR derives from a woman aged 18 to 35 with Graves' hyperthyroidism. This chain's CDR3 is CASRNSGRISYNEQFF. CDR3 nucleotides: TGTGCCAGCAGAAATAGCGGGAGGATCTCCTACAATGAGCAGTTCTTC.